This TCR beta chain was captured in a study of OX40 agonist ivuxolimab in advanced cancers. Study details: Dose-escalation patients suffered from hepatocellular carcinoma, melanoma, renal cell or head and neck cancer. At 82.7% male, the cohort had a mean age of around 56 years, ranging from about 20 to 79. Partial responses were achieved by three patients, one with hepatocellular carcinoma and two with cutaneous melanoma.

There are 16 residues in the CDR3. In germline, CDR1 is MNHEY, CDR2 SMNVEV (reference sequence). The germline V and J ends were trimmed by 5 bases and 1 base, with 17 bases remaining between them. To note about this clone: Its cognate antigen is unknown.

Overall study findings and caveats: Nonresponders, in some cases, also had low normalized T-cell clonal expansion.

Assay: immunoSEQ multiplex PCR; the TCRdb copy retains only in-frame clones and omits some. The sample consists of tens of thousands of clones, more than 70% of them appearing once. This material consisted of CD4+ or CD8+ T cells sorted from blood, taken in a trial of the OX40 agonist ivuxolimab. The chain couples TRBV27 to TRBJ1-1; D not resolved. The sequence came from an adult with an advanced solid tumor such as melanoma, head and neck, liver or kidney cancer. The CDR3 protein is CASSRTAGRANTEAFF. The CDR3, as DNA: TGTGCCAGCAGTAGAACAGCGGGAAGGGCGAACACTGAAGCTTTCTTT.